Listed here are 2 T cell receptor beta chains from one sample, sequenced in a study of T cell repertoires in cytomegalovirus infection. TCRdb recomputed calls from the reads with MiXCR, one row per CDR3 protein. The sample holds hundreds of thousands of distinct CDR3 sequences; roughly 24% are singletons and the top ten take 6.5% to 10%. Sequenced input: CD8+ T cells from PBMCs. These receptors came from a human donor in good health (CMV status not recorded). Some clones in this sample may be carry-over from other donors' samples.

The rearrangement joins TRBV6-2 or TRBV6-3 to TRBJ2-1; a possible D gene is TRBD2 (6 bases). Germline loops: CDR1 MNHEY, CDR2 SVGEGT. CDR3 length equals 16 residues. Between the trimmed V and J ends, which lost 6 bases and 4 bases, there was a span of 19 bases. In DNA form, the CDR3 reads TGTGCCAGCAGATATAGCGGACATACACTTTACAATGAGCAGTTCTTC. Encoded protein: CASRYSGHTLYNEQFF.

This clonotype was seen a handful of times. The chain combines TRBV20-1 with TRBJ2-1; 9 bases fit TRBD2. The CDR3 is 18 residues long. Trimming cost V 3 bases and J 5 bases; bases outside gene matches: 17. The germline V gene has CDR1 DFQATT and CDR2 SNEGSKA (reference sequence). The CDR3 bases are TGCAGTGCTAGGAGGCTCCCTCTAGAGGAGCGGGGGGACAATGAGCAGTTCTTC. Translation: CSARRLPLEERGDNEQFF.